This TCR beta chain was obtained from a study of shared clonotypes between healthy human individuals. The study's findings and limits: Limitation of the genetic and exposure-history diversity represented came from the few donors. Generation of non-shared clonotypes was less probable than generation of clonotypes shared by all four donors.

Naive CD8 populations comprised CD45RO-negative cells positively selected for CCR7, excluding terminally differentiated effector memory CD45RA+ cells. Every contributor of samples was a Caucasian grown-up residing in Nashville, Tennessee. Sequencing was performed with immunoSEQ multiplex PCR; in TCRdb, only in-frame clones are kept and a portion is missing. The sample records 2 million or so clones, about 94% being singletons. With respect to this clone: What it binds is unknown. In the same sample, other DNA sequences code for this CDR3.

The origin of this receptor is a man aged 18-30 years in good health. Material: naive CD8+ T cells sorted from blood.

The CDR3 spells CASSLQESSYEQYF. The DNA of the CDR3 is TGTGCCAGCAGTTTACAGGAAAGCTCCTACGAGCAGTACTTC. This chain connects TRBV27 to TRBJ2-7; D is ambiguous. Germline V gene sequence: CDR1 MNHEY, CDR2 SMNVEV (reference sequence). The V and J ends lost 2 bases and 0 bases respectively, with 8 bases between them. CDR3 length: 14 residues.